The clone carrying this TCR beta chain was seen just once. These data originate in a study of T cells in Graves' hyperthyroidism and ophthalmopathy. Study summary: Prior to any treatment, at the point of initial diagnosis, peripheral blood was collected.

Amplified TCR beta CDR3 regions came from RNA transcripts. RT-PCR in the first round (using the HTBI primer set) targeted the TCR CDR3. MiXCR, applied by TCRdb to the multiplex PCR reads, yields one record per CDR3 protein. The sample lists hundreds of thousands of distinct CDR3 sequences, approximately 24% occurring once. V was shortened by 3 bases and J by 2 bases, with 8 bases between the two germline ends. The CDR3 covers 13 residues. The TCR originated in a woman aged 25 to 45 with Graves' ophthalmopathy. The source material was blood. V and J are TRBV12-3 or TRBV12-4 and TRBJ2-7; tentative D call: TRBD1 (5 bases). For the CDR3, the DNA is TGTGCCAGCAGTTTTGCAGGGACCTACGAGCAGTACTTC. Translating it yields CASSFAGTYEQYF.